The 16 T cell receptor beta chains below come from one sample, sequenced in a study of cytomegalovirus exposure and HLA in healthy donors. The PCR used 60 Vbeta and 13 Jbeta primers. Some clones are missing from TCRdb's copy, which holds only in-frame ones; the method was immunoSEQ multiplex PCR. The sample holds about 130,000 clones, approximately 80% seen once. The sample taken for sequencing was PBMCs. The receptors come from a male donor in good health and CMV-seropositive.

This clone came up a few times. J is TRBJ1-2 and V is TRBV12-2; the table names TRBD1, a call not compared with the DNA. TRBV12-2 is assigned pseudogene status. This CDR3 has 16 amino acids. CDR3 residues: CASRPPIVKQVDGYTF. The CDR3 nucleotides are TGTGCAAGTCGCCCCCCCATAGTCAAACAGGTCGATGGCTACACCTTC.

The CDR3 loop is CAIRGSIDSPLHF. The CDR3, as DNA: TGTGCCATCAGGGGGAGCATAGATTCACCCCTCCACTTT. This chain uses TRBV10-3 with TRBJ1-6, with D uncertain. With 6 bases removed from V and 8 bases from J, the gap between germline ends came to 11 bases. This CDR3 is built from 13 residues. Germline assignment: CDR1 ENHRY and CDR2 SYGVKD.

The J gene is TRBJ2-7, the V gene TRBV30, with 9 bases lining up with TRBD1. The V and J ends lost 4 bases and 3 bases, in that order; junction bases with no gene match: 7. CDR3 length: 14 amino acids. Germline V gene data show CDR1 as GTSNPN and CDR2 as SVGIG (reference sequence). The CDR3 bases are TGTGCCTGGATTCGACCGGGACAGGGCTACGAGCAGTACTTC. This translates into CAWIRPGQGYEQYF.

The genes are TRBV19 and TRBJ2-7; D uncertain. CDR1 is LNHDA, CDR2 SQIVND, per germline (reference sequence). This CDR3 has 14 residues. V was trimmed by 5 bases and J by 5 bases, leaving 16 bases between them. CDR3 residues: CASSRRQAGNEQYF. The CDR3 DNA follows: TGTGCCAGTAGTCGCCGGCAGGCTGGAAACGAGCAGTACTTC.

This sequence joins TRBV10-2 and TRBJ2-5; D not certain. The V gene lost 2 bases and the J gene lost 2 bases, with 12 bases spanning the gap. The V gene's germline CDR1 is WSHSY and CDR2 SAAADI. The CDR3 is 15 residues long. CDR3 residues: CASSEEVTSQETQYF. The CDR3, as DNA: TGCGCCAGCAGTGAGGAGGTGACCTCACAAGAGACCCAGTACTTC.

The rearrangement links TRBV19 to TRBJ2-7; D is possibly TRBD1 (5 bases). Trimming left V 6 bases short and J 0 bases short, with 12 bases between. Germline V gene lookup returns CDR1 LNHDA and CDR2 SQIVND (reference sequence). This CDR3 spans 14 amino acids. CDR3 in amino acids: CASSPTESSYEQYF. DNA of the CDR3: TGTGCCAGTAGCCCGACAGAAAGCTCCTACGAGCAGTACTTC.

The chain joins TRBV29-1 to TRBJ2-3; D possibly corresponds to TRBD1 (5 bases). V gave up 2 bases and J gave up 0 bases, with 12 bases separating them. There are 15 residues in the CDR3. From germline, CDR1 is SQVTM and CDR2 ANQGSEA. CDR3 region: CSVEKAGKSTDTQYF. The CDR3 region has the DNA TGCAGCGTTGAAAAGGCAGGGAAGAGCACAGATACGCAGTATTTT.

The chain uses TRBV6-4 and TRBJ2-3, with D maybe TRBD2 (5 bases). In germline, CDR1 is MRHNA, CDR2 SNTAGT. The germline V and J ends were trimmed by 4 bases and 5 bases, with 10 bases remaining between them. This CDR3 spans 13 amino acids. The CDR3 DNA follows: TGTGCCAGCAGTGTCAATCGGGGAGATACGCAGTATTTT. The encoded protein is CASSVNRGDTQYF.

This clone was detected once. This sequence joins TRBV29-1 and TRBJ1-3; a weak D match, TRBD1 (5 bases). Per the germline V gene, CDR1 is SQVTM and CDR2 is ANQGSEA. V lost 4 bases and J lost 0, with 7 bases in between. This CDR3 contains 13 residues. DNA for the CDR3: TGCAGCGTTGCGACAGTCTCTGGAAACACCATATATTTT. It translates to CSVATVSGNTIYF.

The V and J genes are TRBV27 and TRBJ2-7; D gene uncertain. CDR3 length: 12 residues. V gave up 6 bases and J gave up 0 bases, with 6 bases separating them. Germline lookup yields CDR1 MNHEY and CDR2 SMNVEV (reference sequence). The CDR3 DNA reads as TGTGCCAGCAGCTCTAGCTCCTACGAGCAGTACTTC. Amino acids: CASSSSSYEQYF.

The V call is TRBV11-2, the J call TRBJ2-7, with 12 bases identical to TRBD2. J was trimmed by 3 bases and V by 5 bases; bases with no gene match: 8. Germline V gene sequence: CDR1 SGHAT, CDR2 FQNNGV. This CDR3 has 16 amino acids. The CDR3 protein is CASSPGLAGLIYEQYF. The CDR3 DNA sequence: TGTGCCAGCAGCCCAGGACTAGCGGGGCTAATCTACGAGCAGTACTTC.

The chain has TRBV6-5 and TRBJ2-7, with D unresolved. The CDR3 is 14 amino acids. Germline V gives CDR1 MNHEY, CDR2 SVGAGI. Trimming shortened V by 2 bases and J by 3 bases, and 11 bases separated the two germline ends. Written as DNA, the CDR3 is TGTGCCAGCAGTTACCAGCGAGATAACTACGAGCAGTACTTC. This encodes CASSYQRDNYEQYF.

This clone occurred once. V is TRBV5-4 and J is TRBJ2-5; TRBD1 might be the D (6 bases). This CDR3 contains 14 residues. The V end was cut by 0 bases, the J end by 5 bases, with 11 bases between. Germline CDR1 SGHNT, CDR2 YYREEE (reference sequence). This CDR3 reads CASSLVGGGETQYF. The CDR3 nucleotides are TGTGCCAGCAGCTTGGTTGGGGGCGGGGAGACCCAGTACTTC.

The rearrangement joins TRBV6-5 to TRBJ2-3, with a tentative D call TRBD2 (6 bases). The CDR3 is made up of 16 amino acids. Trimming removed 2 bases from V and 0 bases from J, with 12 bases in between. Germline-derived CDR1 and CDR2 are MNHEY and SVGAGI. CDR3 sequence: CASSYELAASTDTQYF. In DNA form, the CDR3 reads TGTGCCAGCAGTTACGAACTAGCAGCTAGCACAGATACGCAGTATTTT.

The chain links TRBV30 to TRBJ2-2, with 8 bases aligning to TRBD1. Germline values: CDR1 GTSNPN, CDR2 SVGIG (reference sequence). This CDR3 is 12 amino acids long. CDR3 nucleotides: TGTGCTCGGTCCAGGGGGCGCGGGGAGCTGTTTTTT. It yields the protein CARSRGRGELFF. The whole variable domain, remainder taken from reference TRBV30 and TRBJ2-2, is SQTIHQWPATLVQPVGSPLSLECTVEGTSNPNLYWYRQAAGRGLQLLFYSVGIGQISSEVPQNLSASRPQDRQFILSSKKLLLSDSGFYLCARSRGRGELFFGEGSRLTVL.

The V call is TRBV15, the J call TRBJ1-4, with 7 bases aligning to TRBD1. In germline, CDR1 is LNHNV, CDR2 YYDKDF (reference sequence). V trimming: 1 base; J trimming: 5 bases; junction bases outside the gene matches: 13. The CDR3 is 18 residues long. The chain's CDR3 is CATSRAGGTVLINEKLFF. In nucleotides, the CDR3 is TGTGCCACCAGCAGAGCCGGTGGGACAGTCTTAATCAATGAAAAACTGTTTTTT.